The 15 T cell receptor beta chains reported below all come from one sample, sequenced in a study of CXCR3-negative and CXCR3-positive naive CD8 T cells. Via 5' RACE with UMI labels, TRB cDNA libraries were prepared. TCRdb processed the 5' RACE reads again and assigns one entry to each CDR3 protein, with no DNA. This repertoire includes more than 65,000 distinct CDR3 sequences. The sequencing input was naive CXCR3- CD8+ T cells from blood. Subset specified: CD45RO-CCR7+CD27+CD95- naive CD8+ T cells lacking CXCR3 (TNR3-). The receptors shown here come from a human donor in good health. Some clones in this sample may be carry-over from other donors' samples.

V and J are TRBV11-1 and TRBJ1-2; the TCRdb call, TRBD1, lacks DNA for checking. The length of the CDR3 is 15 residues. CDR1 is SGHAT and CDR2 is FQDESV in the germline V gene (reference sequence). CDR3 region: CASSLAGTGLDGYTF. Full variable domain (missing parts from reference TRBV11-1 and TRBJ1-2): EAEVAQSPRYKITEKSQAVAFWCDPISGHATLYWYRQILGQGPELLVQFQDESVVDDSQLPKDRFSAERLKGVDSTLKIQPAELGDSAMYLCASSLAGTGLDGYTFGSGTRLTVV.

This clonotype is deemed medium-sized by its frequency. The rearrangement uses TRBV10-1 and TRBJ1-1; TCRdb's assignment of TRBD1 cannot be checked, as there is no DNA. The CDR3 sequence is 13 residues long. Germline V gives CDR1 WNHNN, CDR2 SYGVQD (reference sequence). The CDR3 loop is CASSDRGKQEAFF.

This chain links TRBV7-3 with TRBJ2-1; lacking DNA, the TRBD1 call made by TCRdb goes unchecked. Germline assignment: CDR1 SGHTA and CDR2 FQGTGA. The CDR3 loop spans 13 amino acids. CDR3 protein: CASSFGPGNEQFF.

The CDR3 loop reads CSVEDSLNTEAFF. The chain couples TRBV29-1 to TRBJ1-1. This CDR3 region has 13 residues. Per germline, CDR1 SQVTM and CDR2 ANQGSEA.

This chain uses TRBV19 with TRBJ2-7. Germline V gene data show CDR1 as LNHDA and CDR2 as SQIVND (reference sequence). The CDR3 runs 14 residues. The CDR3 loop is CASSTQSRPYEQYF.

The chain has TRBV7-8 and TRBJ1-1; TCRdb designates TRBD1, a call that cannot be tested without DNA. CDR3 length: 12 residues. CDR1 and CDR2 (germline): SGHVS, FQNEAQ. The CDR3 here is CASSGTGASTFF.

The V and J genes are TRBV11-3 and TRBJ2-7. This CDR3 is 12 amino acids long. From germline, CDR1 is SGHNT and CDR2 YENEEA. The CDR3: CASSSYGDEQYF.

The rearrangement uses TRBV29-1 and TRBJ1-2. This CDR3 has 12 residues. Germline V gene data show CDR1 as SQVTM and CDR2 as ANQGSEA. The CDR3 region is CSVVSAGYGYTF.

The chain links TRBV29-1 to TRBJ2-1; without DNA, the TCRdb call of TRBD1 cannot be checked. This CDR3 contains 15 residues. Looked up from germline, CDR1 is SQVTM and CDR2 is ANQGSEA. CDR3: CSVETPGPPPNEQFF.

The chain couples TRBV7-9 to TRBJ2-7. CDR3 length: 15 residues. From germline, CDR1 is SEHNR and CDR2 FQNEAQ (reference sequence). This chain's CDR3 is CASSAVSEFTYEQYF. The complete variable domain, with remaining parts taken from reference TRBV7-9 and TRBJ2-7, reads DTGVSQNPRHKITKRGQNVTFRCDPISEHNRLYWYRQTLGQGPEFLTYFQNEAQLEKSRLLSDRFSAERPKGSFSTLEIQRTEQGDSAMYLCASSAVSEFTYEQYFGPGTRLTVT.

The chain uses TRBV29-1 and TRBJ2-7. The germline V gene has CDR1 SQVTM and CDR2 ANQGSEA. This CDR3 region has 14 residues. Here the CDR3 reads CSVFLSIGSYEQYF.

The chain recombines TRBV28 with TRBJ2-1; without DNA, the TCRdb call of TRBD1 cannot be checked. The CDR3 sequence is 13 residues long. Germline V gives CDR1 MDHEN, CDR2 SYDVKM. The CDR3: CASSFPDRIEQFF.

This chain links TRBV7-9 with TRBJ2-7; TCRdb gives TRBD2 as the D gene, but with no DNA this cannot be confirmed. Looked up from germline, CDR1 is SEHNR and CDR2 is FQNEAQ (reference sequence). The CDR3 is made up of 15 amino acids. CDR3 residues: CASSGKLESSYEQYF.

The chain is built from TRBV4-1 and TRBJ1-2; TCRdb outputs TRBD1, but without DNA this stays unchecked. Germline V gives CDR1 MGHRA, CDR2 YSYEKL. This CDR3 comprises 15 residues. The CDR3 here is CASSQDAGQGAGYTF.

The CDR3 sequence is CASSFGGGDGYTF. This chain connects TRBV27 to TRBJ1-2; TCRdb gives TRBD1 as the D gene, but with no DNA this cannot be confirmed. In germline, CDR1 is MNHEY, CDR2 SMNVEV (reference sequence). The CDR3 is 13 amino acids.